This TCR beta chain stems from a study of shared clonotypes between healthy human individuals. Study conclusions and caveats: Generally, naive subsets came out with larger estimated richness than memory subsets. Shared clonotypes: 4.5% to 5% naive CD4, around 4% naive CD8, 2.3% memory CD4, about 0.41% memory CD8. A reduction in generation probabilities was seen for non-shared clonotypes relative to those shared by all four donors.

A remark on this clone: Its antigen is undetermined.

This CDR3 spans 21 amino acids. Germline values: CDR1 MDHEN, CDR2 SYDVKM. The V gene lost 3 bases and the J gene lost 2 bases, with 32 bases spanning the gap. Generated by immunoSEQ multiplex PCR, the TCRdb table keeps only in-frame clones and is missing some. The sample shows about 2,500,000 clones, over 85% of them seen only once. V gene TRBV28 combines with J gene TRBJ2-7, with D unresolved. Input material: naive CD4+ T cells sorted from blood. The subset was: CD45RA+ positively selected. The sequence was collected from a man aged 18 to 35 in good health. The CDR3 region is CASSFGWRWQITENSPYEQYF. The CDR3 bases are TGTGCCAGCAGTTTTGGGTGGCGGTGGCAGATTACTGAAAACTCCCCCTACGAGCAGTACTTC. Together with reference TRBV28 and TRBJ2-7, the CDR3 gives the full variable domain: DVKVTQSSRYLVKRTGEKVFLECVQDMDHENMFWYRQDPGLGLRLIYFSYDVKMKEKGDIPEGYSVSREKKERFSLILESASTNQTSMYLCASSFGWRWQITENSPYEQYFGPGTRLTVT.